One sample yielded the 15 T cell receptor beta chains listed below, sequenced in a study of T cell repertoires in cytomegalovirus infection. TCRdb recomputed calls from the reads with MiXCR, one row per CDR3 protein. The top ten clones hold more than 7% of a sample with 85,000 to 120,000 distinct CDR3 sequences, 16% of them seen once. Material for sequencing was PBMCs. All receptors come from a human donor in good health (CMV status not recorded). Some clones in this sample may be carry-over from other donors' samples.

This clonotype appeared many times. The chain links TRBV29-1 to TRBJ2-1; D might be TRBD1 (6 bases). Trimming cost V 7 bases and J 0 bases, with 10 bases left between them. The length of the CDR3 is 13 residues. Germline lookup yields CDR1 SQVTM and CDR2 ANQGSEA. For the CDR3, the DNA is TGCAGCGCCAGGGGCTACTCCTACAATGAGCAGTTCTTC. This gives the protein CSARGYSYNEQFF.

This clonotype was detected once. The V gene is TRBV20-1, the J gene TRBJ2-3, with 7 bases identical to TRBD2. V gave up 0 bases and J gave up 2 bases; unmatched junction bases: 5. The CDR3 sequence is 15 residues long. In germline, CDR1 is DFQATT, CDR2 SNEGSKA (reference sequence). CDR3 sequence (DNA): TGCAGTGCTAGAGATCGGGGGGTTGTCACAGATACGCAGTATTTT. Protein product: CSARDRGVVTDTQYF.

This clonotype showed up many times. The chain carries TRBV7-9 and TRBJ1-2; no clear D. The CDR3 sequence is 15 residues long. The V gene lost 3 bases and the J gene lost 3 bases, with 14 bases spanning the gap. The V gene's germline CDR1 is SEHNR and CDR2 FQNEAQ (reference sequence). In nucleotides, the CDR3 is TGTGCCAGCAGCTTTTCCGAAAAGGCTGACTATGGCTACACCTTC. Translating gives CASSFSEKADYGYTF.

This clonotype was seen a few times. The rearrangement joins TRBV6-2 or TRBV6-3 to TRBJ2-3; 10 bases fit TRBD2. Looked up from germline, CDR1 is MNHEY and CDR2 is SVGEGT. The CDR3 length is 15 residues. Trimming removed 6 bases from V and 5 bases from J; junction bases left unmatched: 8. For the CDR3, the DNA is TGTGCCAGCAGGGAGAGCGGGGGGGCCGAAGATACGCAGTATTTT. Amino acids: CASRESGGAEDTQYF.

This clonotype was counted many times. This chain uses TRBV7-2 with TRBJ2-7; no firm D call. The germline V gene has CDR1 SGHTA and CDR2 FQGNSA. The CDR3 is 12 amino acids. The ends were cut back, 1 base at V and 3 bases at J, with 4 bases in the middle. Written as DNA, the CDR3 is TGTGCCAGCAGCTTAGACGTCTACGAGCAGTACTTC. The encoded protein is CASSLDVYEQYF.

This clonotype was recorded many times. The chain has TRBV12-3 or TRBV12-4 and TRBJ1-1; D not resolved. V was shortened by 6 bases and J by 3 bases, with 5 bases between the two germline ends. The CDR3 is made up of 11 amino acids. The CDR3 region has the DNA TGTGCCAGCAGCTTCTACACTGAAGCTTTCTTT. Protein: CASSFYTEAFF.

The chain links TRBV4-2 to TRBJ2-7; TRBD2 agrees at 8 bases. The junction had 9 bases not matched to a gene; V was cut back by 1 base and J by 4 bases. Germline V lookup: CDR1 LGHNA, CDR2 YNFKEQ. The CDR3 sequence is 16 residues long. The CDR3 DNA sequence: TGTGCCAGCAGCCAAGTCGGGGGGGGGGCGGAATACGAGCAGTACTTC. This translates into CASSQVGGGAEYEQYF.

This clonotype was found once. A clone one base away is much larger, so this may be a read error. The chain has TRBV28 and TRBJ1-5, with D unclear. Germline CDR1 reads MDHEN; CDR2 reads SYDVKM. Trimming stripped 3 bases from V and 3 bases from J, with 6 bases between. The CDR3 contains 13 residues. CDR3 sequence reads: CASSLFTNQPQHF. CDR3 in DNA: TGTGCCAGCAGTTTGTTTACCAATCAGCCCCAGCATTTT. Filled out from reference TRBV28 and TRBJ1-5, the complete variable domain reads DVKVTQSSRYLVKRTGEKVFLECVQDMDHENMFWYRQDPGLGLRLIYFSYDVKMKEKGDIPEGYSVSREKKERFSLILESASTNQTSMYLCASSLFTNQPQHFGDGTRLSIL.

This clonotype has a count of ten or more. The chain carries TRBV6-2 or TRBV6-3 and TRBJ2-7, with D possibly being TRBD1 (7 bases). V lost 2 bases and J lost 5, with 16 bases in between. The germline V gene encodes CDR1 MNHEY and CDR2 SVGEGT. This CDR3 is built from 15 residues. The CDR3 is CASSYPVDRRDEQYF. The CDR3 bases are TGTGCCAGCAGTTACCCCGTGGACAGGAGGGACGAGCAGTACTTC.

The table lists this clonotype with a few counts. This chain uses TRBV4-1 with TRBJ2-7; 7 bases match TRBD1. Trimming removed 2 bases from V and 0 bases from J; junction bases left unmatched: 4. Per the germline V gene, CDR1 is MGHRA and CDR2 is YSYEKL. This CDR3 comprises 15 residues. The CDR3 DNA reads TGCGCCAGCAGCCAAACAGGGGCCTACTCCTACGAGCAGTACTTC. This gives the protein CASSQTGAYSYEQYF.

This clonotype was picked up a small number of times. The gene calls are TRBV29-1 and TRBJ2-1; D may correspond to TRBD1 or TRBD2 (5 bases each). Germline V lookup: CDR1 SQVTM, CDR2 ANQGSEA. V lost 4 bases and J lost 0, with 10 bases in between. This CDR3 is 14 amino acids long. The CDR3 region has the DNA TGCAGCGTTGTGGGGACCAGCTCCTACAATGAGCAGTTCTTC. Its translation: CSVVGTSSYNEQFF.

This clonotype has ten or more counts. The chain's CDR3 is CASSLAQTSGGSNEQYF. CDR3 in DNA: TGTGCCAGCAGCTTAGCTCAGACTAGCGGGGGAAGTAACGAGCAGTACTTC. The chain uses TRBV7-9 and TRBJ2-7; the match to TRBD2 covers 12 bases. This CDR3 is 17 amino acids long. Germline V gene data show CDR1 as SEHNR and CDR2 as FQNEAQ (reference sequence). The junction had 8 bases not matched to a gene; V was cut back by 0 bases and J by 5 bases.

The chain employs TRBV19 and TRBJ1-5; maybe TRBD1 (5 bases). Trimming pared 7 bases from V and 6 bases from J, leaving 13 bases between. CDR3 length: 13 residues. Germline CDR1 and CDR2: LNHDA and SQIVND (reference sequence). In DNA, the CDR3 is TGTGCCAGTACCCGGGACCAGATTCAGCCCCAGCATTTT. This translates into CASTRDQIQPQHF.

This clonotype has ten or more counts. This chain joins TRBV11-2 and TRBJ2-7; no firm D call. CDR3 size: 11 residues. V dropped 3 bases and J dropped 2 bases, with 2 bases sitting between them. CDR1 and CDR2 from the germline V gene are SGHAT and FQNNGV. CDR3 protein: CASSFTYEQYF. CDR3 DNA: TGTGCCAGCAGCTTTACCTACGAGCAGTACTTC.

This clonotype has at least ten counts. This rearrangement joins TRBV20-1 to TRBJ1-6; D remains unclear. Looked up from germline, CDR1 is DFQATT and CDR2 is SNEGSKA (reference sequence). The CDR3 consists of 14 residues. V gave up 7 bases and J gave up 4 bases, with 14 bases separating them. Here the CDR3 reads CSGIGSAYNSPLHF. The CDR3, as DNA: TGCAGTGGCATCGGGTCCGCTTATAATTCACCCCTCCACTTT.